This entry lists 9 T cell receptor beta chains sequenced from one sample in a study of blood T cell repertoires in COVID-19. Using immunoSEQ multiplex PCR, the repertoire was profiled, and TCRdb retains in-frame clones only, with some absent. The data show fewer than 250,000 clones, approximately 90% seen once. Sequencing was performed on PBMCs or T cells enriched from blood (not recorded which). Receptors originate from a man aged 50-59 years who had been exposed to COVID-19.

On this clone: The same CDR3 arises from other DNA sequences in this sample as well. The rearrangement uses TRBV18 and TRBJ2-1, with TRBD1 matching over 8 bases. This CDR3 has 16 amino acids. V lost 3 bases to trimming and J lost 0 bases; unmatched junction nucleotides: 4. Germline CDR1 and CDR2: KGHSH and LQKENI. The chain's CDR3 is CASSPITGGSYNEQFF. Written as DNA, the CDR3 is TGTGCCAGCTCACCCATAACAGGGGGCTCCTACAATGAGCAGTTCTTC. Full variable domain (rest looked up from reference TRBV18 and TRBJ2-1): NAGVMQNPRHLVRRRGQEARLRCSPMKGHSHVYWYRQLPEEGLKFMVYLQKENIIDESGMPKERFSAEFPKEGPSILRIQQVVRGDSAAYFCASSPITGGSYNEQFFGPGTRLTVL.

For the CDR3, the DNA is TGTGCCAGCAGCCTCGGACAGGGACACTATGGCTACACCTTC. It yields the protein CASSLGQGHYGYTF. V gene TRBV28 combines with J gene TRBJ1-2, with 8 bases lining up with TRBD1. V lost 6 bases to trimming and J lost 3 bases; unmatched junction nucleotides: 6. The CDR3 covers 14 residues. The V gene's germline CDR1 is MDHEN and CDR2 SYDVKM.

V and J are TRBV18 and TRBJ2-3; 7 bases match TRBD1. The CDR3 length is 18 residues. Germline CDR1 reads KGHSH; CDR2 reads LQKENI. V was pared by 4 bases and J by 2 bases, with 15 bases of the junction left unmatched. For the CDR3, the DNA is TGTGCCAGCTCACATCCAGGGGGTCCGGGAAGGTACACAGATACGCAGTATTTT. This translates into CASSHPGGPGRYTDTQYF.

The chain recombines TRBV5-6 with TRBJ1-2; D perhaps matches TRBD1 (6 bases). This CDR3 is built from 16 residues. Germline V lookup: CDR1 SGHDT, CDR2 YYEEEE. V shed 4 bases and J shed 2 bases, with 18 bases lying between them. DNA of the CDR3: TGTGCCAGCAGCCGGCTCGCCGGGACATCGAACTATGGCTACACCTTC. This codes for CASSRLAGTSNYGYTF.

The rearrangement links TRBV10-1 to TRBJ2-2; the D is unclear. V lost 6 bases to trimming and J lost 3 bases, with 11 bases between them. Germline lookup yields CDR1 WNHNN and CDR2 SYGVQD (reference sequence). CDR3 length: 14 residues. CDR3 nucleotide sequence: TGCGCCAGCAGGGCGACAAAAGACACCGGGGAGCTGTTTTTT. This codes for CASRATKDTGELFF.

This sequence joins TRBV6-1 and TRBJ1-1; D unresolved. Germline V gene lookup returns CDR1 MNHNS and CDR2 SASEGT. Trimming left V 2 bases short and J 5 bases short, with 3 bases between. The CDR3 extends over 11 amino acids. Written as DNA, the CDR3 is TGTGCCAGCAGTGAAATAACTGAAGCTTTCTTT. As protein: CASSEITEAFF.

J is TRBJ1-2 and V is TRBV24-1; D uncertain. The V end was cut by 1 base, the J end by 8 bases, with 7 bases between. Germline V gene data show CDR1 as KGHDR and CDR2 as SFDVKD. The CDR3 runs to 12 residues. CDR3: CATSDFRQGYTF. CDR3 sequence (DNA): TGTGCCACCAGTGATTTTCGTCAGGGCTACACCTTC.

The chain uses TRBV9 and TRBJ1-2, with D possibly matching TRBD1 (6 bases). With 0 bases removed from V and 4 bases from J, the gap between germline ends came to 10 bases. The CDR3 has 14 amino acids. CDR1 and CDR2 from the germline V gene are SGDLS and YYNGEE. The chain's CDR3 is CASSVGRGAYGYTF. Here the CDR3 DNA reads TGTGCCAGCAGCGTAGGTCGGGGGGCCTATGGCTACACCTTC. The whole variable domain, remainder taken from reference TRBV9 and TRBJ1-2, is DSGVTQTPKHLITATGQRVTLRCSPRSGDLSVYWYQQSLDQGLQFLIQYYNGEERAKGNILERFSAQQFPDLHSELNLSSLELGDSALYFCASSVGRGAYGYTFGSGTRLTVV.

The chain has TRBV5-1 and TRBJ2-7; D not resolved. The ends were cut back, 1 base at V and 0 bases at J, with 5 bases in the middle. CDR3 length equals 13 residues. Germline V gives CDR1 SGHRS, CDR2 YFSETQ. The CDR3 nucleotides read TGCGCCAGCAGCTTGAGGAGCTCCTACGAGCAGTACTTC. Translating gives CASSLRSSYEQYF. The full variable domain, rest sourced from reference TRBV5-1 and TRBJ2-7, is KAGVTQTPRYLIKTRGQQVTLSCSPISGHRSVSWYQQTPGQGLQFLFEYFSETQRNKGNFPGRFSGRQFSNSRSEMNVSTLELGDSALYLCASSLRSSYEQYFGPGTRLTVT.